This T cell receptor beta chain appears in the sequencing data of a study of tumor-infiltrating lymphocytes in localized non-small cell lung cancer. Study-level points and caveats: Compared with uninvolved lung, tumors showed higher T cell infiltration by TCRbeta sequencing. Different pieces of the same tissue went to different assays, confounding technical variation with intratumor heterogeneity.

Method: immunoSEQ multiplex PCR; TCRdb's copy keeps in-frame clones and lacks some. This table has tens of thousands of clones, about two thirds appearing once. This CDR3 spans 14 amino acids. Germline CDR1 SGHNT, CDR2 YYREEE (reference sequence). V was pared by 1 base and J by 4 bases, with 11 bases between. As regards this clone: Antigen specificity is unknown.

The chain employs TRBV5-4 and TRBJ1-2, with D perhaps TRBD1 (5 bases). This TCR derives from a human donor with non-small cell lung cancer. The sample was lung tumor tissue. CDR3 loop: CASSLSGASYGYTF. The DNA of the CDR3 is TGTGCCAGCAGCTTGAGTGGGGCCTCCTATGGCTACACCTTC.